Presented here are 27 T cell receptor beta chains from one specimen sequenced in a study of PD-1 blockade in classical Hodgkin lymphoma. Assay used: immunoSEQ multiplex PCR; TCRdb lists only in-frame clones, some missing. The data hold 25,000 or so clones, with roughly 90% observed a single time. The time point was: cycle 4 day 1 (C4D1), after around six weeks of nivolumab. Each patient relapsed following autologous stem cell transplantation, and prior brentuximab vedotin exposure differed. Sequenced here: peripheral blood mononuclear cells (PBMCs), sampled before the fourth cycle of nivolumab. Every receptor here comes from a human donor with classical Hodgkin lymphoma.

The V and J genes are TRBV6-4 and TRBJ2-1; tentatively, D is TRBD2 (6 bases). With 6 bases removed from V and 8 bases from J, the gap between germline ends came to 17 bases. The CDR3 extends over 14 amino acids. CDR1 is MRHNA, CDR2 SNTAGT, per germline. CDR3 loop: CASRPGLGSDEQFF. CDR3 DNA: TGTGCCAGCAGACCGGGACTCGGGTCGGATGAGCAGTTCTTC.

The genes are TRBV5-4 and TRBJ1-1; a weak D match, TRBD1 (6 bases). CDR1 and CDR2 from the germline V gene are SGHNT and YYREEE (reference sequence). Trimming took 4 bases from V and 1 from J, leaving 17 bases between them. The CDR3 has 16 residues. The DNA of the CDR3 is TGTGCCAGCAGCCGGGGACCGGGGGCGGGGAACACTGAAGCTTTCTTT. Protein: CASSRGPGAGNTEAFF.

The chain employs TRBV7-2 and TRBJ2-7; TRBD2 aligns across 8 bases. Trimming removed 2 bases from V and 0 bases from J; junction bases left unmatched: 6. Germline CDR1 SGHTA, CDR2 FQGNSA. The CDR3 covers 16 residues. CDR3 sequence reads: CASSLLPGRGSYEQYF. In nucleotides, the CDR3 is TGTGCCAGCAGCTTACTGCCCGGGAGGGGCTCCTACGAGCAGTACTTC. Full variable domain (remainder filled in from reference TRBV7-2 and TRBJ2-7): GAGVSQSPSNKVTEKGKDVELRCDPISGHTALYWYRQSLGQGLEFLIYFQGNSAPDKSGLPSDRFSAERTGGSVSTLTIQRTQQEDSAVYLCASSLLPGRGSYEQYFGPGTRLTVT.

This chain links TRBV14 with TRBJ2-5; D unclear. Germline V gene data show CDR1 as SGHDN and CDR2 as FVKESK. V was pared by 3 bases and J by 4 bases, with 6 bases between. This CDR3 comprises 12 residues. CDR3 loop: CASSQNRETQYF. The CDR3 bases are TGTGCCAGCAGCCAGAATCGAGAGACCCAGTACTTC. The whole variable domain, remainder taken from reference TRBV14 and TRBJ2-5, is EAGVTQFPSHSVIEKGQTVTLRCDPISGHDNLYWYRRVMGKEIKFLLHFVKESKQDESGMPNNRFLAERTGGTYSTLKVQPAELEDSGVYFCASSQNRETQYFGPGTRLLVL.

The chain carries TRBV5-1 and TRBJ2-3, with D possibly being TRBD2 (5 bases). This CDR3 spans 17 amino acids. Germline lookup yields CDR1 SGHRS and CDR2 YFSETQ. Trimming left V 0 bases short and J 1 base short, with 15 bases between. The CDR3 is CASSLARTGAGTDTQYF. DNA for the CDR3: TGCGCCAGCAGCTTGGCCCGGACTGGAGCCGGCACAGATACGCAGTATTTT.

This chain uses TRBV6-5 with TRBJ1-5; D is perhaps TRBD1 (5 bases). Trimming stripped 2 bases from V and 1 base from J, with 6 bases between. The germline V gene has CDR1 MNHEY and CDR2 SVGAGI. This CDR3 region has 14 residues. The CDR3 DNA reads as TGTGCCAGCAGTTACGGGGGAAGCAATCAGCCCCAGCATTTT. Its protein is CASSYGGSNQPQHF.

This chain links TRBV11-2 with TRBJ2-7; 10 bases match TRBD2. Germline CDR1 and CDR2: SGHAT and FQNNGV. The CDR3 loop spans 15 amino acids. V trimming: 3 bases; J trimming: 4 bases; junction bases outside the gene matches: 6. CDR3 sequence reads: CASSFIAGGSYEQYF. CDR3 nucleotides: TGTGCCAGCAGCTTTATAGCGGGAGGTTCGTACGAGCAGTACTTC.

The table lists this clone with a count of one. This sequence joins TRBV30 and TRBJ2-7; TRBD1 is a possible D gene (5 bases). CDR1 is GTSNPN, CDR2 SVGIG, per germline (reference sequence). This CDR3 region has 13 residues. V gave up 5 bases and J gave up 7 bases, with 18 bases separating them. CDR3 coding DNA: TGTGCCTGGTCATGGGGCCAGGGTGGTGAGCAGTACTTC. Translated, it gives CAWSWGQGGEQYF.

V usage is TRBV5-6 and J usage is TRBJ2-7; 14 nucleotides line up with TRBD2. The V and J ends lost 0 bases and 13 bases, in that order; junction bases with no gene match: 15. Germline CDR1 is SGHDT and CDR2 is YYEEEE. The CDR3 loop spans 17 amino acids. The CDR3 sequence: CASSLAGTGLAGDLQYF. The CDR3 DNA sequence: TGTGCCAGCAGCTTGGCAGGGACGGGACTAGCGGGAGATCTCCAATACTTC.

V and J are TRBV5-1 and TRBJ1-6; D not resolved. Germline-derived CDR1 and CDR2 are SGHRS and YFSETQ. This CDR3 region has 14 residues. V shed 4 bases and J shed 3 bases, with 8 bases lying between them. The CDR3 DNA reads TGCGCCAGCAGCCTCGAGGGCTATAATTCACCCCTCCACTTT. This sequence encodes CASSLEGYNSPLHF.

The CDR3 nucleotides are TGTGCCAGCAGCCCTGGAGTGGGGTCCTACGAGCAGTACTTC. Translating gives CASSPGVGSYEQYF. V and J are TRBV7-2 and TRBJ2-7, with no clear D. The germline V gene encodes CDR1 SGHTA and CDR2 FQGNSA. Trimming removed 5 bases at V and 1 base at J, with 12 bases between. The CDR3 spans 14 residues.

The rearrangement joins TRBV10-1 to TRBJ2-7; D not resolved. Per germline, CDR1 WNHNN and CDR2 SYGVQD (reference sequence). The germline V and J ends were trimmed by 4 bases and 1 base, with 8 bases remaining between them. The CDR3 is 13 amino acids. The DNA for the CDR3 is TGCGCCAGCAGTGTGTCAGGTTCCTACGAGCAGTACTTC. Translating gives CASSVSGSYEQYF.

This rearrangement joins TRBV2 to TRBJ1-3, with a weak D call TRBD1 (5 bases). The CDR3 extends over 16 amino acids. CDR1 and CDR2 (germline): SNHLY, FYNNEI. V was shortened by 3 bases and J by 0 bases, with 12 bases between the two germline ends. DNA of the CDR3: TGTGCCAGCAGTGATGACAGCCAGTACTCTGGAAACACCATATATTTT. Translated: CASSDDSQYSGNTIYF.

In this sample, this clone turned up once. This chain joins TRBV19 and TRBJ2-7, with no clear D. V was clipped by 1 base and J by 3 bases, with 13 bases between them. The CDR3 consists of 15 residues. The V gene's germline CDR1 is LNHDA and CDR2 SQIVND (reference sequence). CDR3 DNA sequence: TGTGCCAGTAGTATAGCGGTCCAAGCCTTCTACGAGCAGTACTTC. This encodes CASSIAVQAFYEQYF.

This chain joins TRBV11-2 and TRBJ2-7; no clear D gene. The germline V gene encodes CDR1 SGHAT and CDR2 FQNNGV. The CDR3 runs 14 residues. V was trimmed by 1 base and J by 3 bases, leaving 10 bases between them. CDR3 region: CASSLAASGYEQYF. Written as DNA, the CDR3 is TGTGCCAGCAGCTTAGCGGCCTCGGGCTACGAGCAGTACTTC.

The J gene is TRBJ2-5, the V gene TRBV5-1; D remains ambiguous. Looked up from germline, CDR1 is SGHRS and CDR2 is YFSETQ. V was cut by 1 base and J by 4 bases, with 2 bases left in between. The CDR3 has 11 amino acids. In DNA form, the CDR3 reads TGCGCCAGCAGCTTGCTAGAGACCCAGTACTTC. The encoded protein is CASSLLETQYF.

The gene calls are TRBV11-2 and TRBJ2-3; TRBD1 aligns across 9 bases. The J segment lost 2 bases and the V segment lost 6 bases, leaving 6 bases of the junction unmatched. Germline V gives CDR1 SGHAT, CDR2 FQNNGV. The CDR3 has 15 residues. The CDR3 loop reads CASRGGQGFTDTQYF. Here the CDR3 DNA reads TGTGCCAGCAGGGGGGGACAGGGCTTCACAGATACGCAGTATTTT.

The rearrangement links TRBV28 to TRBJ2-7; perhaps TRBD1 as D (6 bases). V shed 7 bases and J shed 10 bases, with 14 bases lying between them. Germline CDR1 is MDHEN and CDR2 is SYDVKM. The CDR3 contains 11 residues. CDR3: CASIQQGEQYF. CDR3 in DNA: TGTGCCAGCATTCAACAGGGCGAACAGTACTTC.

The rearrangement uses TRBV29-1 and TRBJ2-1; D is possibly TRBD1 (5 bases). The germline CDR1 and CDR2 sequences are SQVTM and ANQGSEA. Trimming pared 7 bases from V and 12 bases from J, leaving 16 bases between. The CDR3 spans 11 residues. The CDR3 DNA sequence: TGCAGCGGGGCCACAGGATTGCTGCAGTTCTTC. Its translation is CSGATGLLQFF.

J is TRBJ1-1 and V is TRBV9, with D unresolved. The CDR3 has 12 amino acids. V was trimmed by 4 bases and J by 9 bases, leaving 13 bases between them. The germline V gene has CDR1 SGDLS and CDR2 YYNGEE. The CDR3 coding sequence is TGTGCCAGCAGCATGGGCCTGGGGAAAGCTTTCTTT. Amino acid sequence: CASSMGLGKAFF.

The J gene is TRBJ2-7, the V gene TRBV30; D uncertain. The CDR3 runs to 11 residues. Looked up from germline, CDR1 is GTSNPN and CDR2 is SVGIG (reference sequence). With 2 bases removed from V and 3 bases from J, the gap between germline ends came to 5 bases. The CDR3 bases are TGTGCCTGGAGTTATATCTACGAGCAGTACTTC. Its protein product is CAWSYIYEQYF. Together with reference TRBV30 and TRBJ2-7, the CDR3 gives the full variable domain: SQTIHQWPATLVQPVGSPLSLECTVEGTSNPNLYWYRQAAGRGLQLLFYSVGIGQISSEVPQNLSASRPQDRQFILSSKKLLLSDSGFYLCAWSYIYEQYFGPGTRLTVT.

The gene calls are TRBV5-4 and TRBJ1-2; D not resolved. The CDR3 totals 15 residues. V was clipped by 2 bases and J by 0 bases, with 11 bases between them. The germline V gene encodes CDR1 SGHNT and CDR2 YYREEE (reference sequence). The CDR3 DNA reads TGTGCCAGCAGCTTAAGGGAGCAGTCTAACTATGGCTACACCTTC. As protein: CASSLREQSNYGYTF.

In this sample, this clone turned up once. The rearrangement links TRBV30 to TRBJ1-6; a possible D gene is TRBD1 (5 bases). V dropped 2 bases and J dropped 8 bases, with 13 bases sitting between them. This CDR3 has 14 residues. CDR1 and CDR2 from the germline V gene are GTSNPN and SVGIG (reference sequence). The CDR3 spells CAWSLGRNDSPLHF. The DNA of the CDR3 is TGTGCCTGGAGTTTGGGACGGAACGATTCACCCCTCCACTTT.

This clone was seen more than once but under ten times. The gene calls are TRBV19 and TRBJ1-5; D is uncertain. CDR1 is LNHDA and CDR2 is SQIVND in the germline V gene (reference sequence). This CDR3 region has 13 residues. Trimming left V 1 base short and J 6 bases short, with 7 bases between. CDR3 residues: CASSIGGSQPQHF. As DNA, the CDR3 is TGTGCCAGTAGTATAGGAGGAAGTCAGCCCCAGCATTTT.

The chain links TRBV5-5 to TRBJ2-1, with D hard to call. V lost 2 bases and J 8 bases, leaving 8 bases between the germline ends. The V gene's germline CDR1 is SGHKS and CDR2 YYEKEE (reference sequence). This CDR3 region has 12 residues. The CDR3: CASSFVAHEQFF. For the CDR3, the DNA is TGTGCCAGCAGCTTTGTCGCACATGAGCAGTTCTTC. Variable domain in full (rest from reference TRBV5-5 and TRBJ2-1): DAGVTQSPTHLIKTRGQQVTLRCSPISGHKSVSWYQQVLGQGPQFIFQYYEKEERGRGNFPDRFSARQFPNYSSELNVNALLLGDSALYLCASSFVAHEQFFGPGTRLTVL.

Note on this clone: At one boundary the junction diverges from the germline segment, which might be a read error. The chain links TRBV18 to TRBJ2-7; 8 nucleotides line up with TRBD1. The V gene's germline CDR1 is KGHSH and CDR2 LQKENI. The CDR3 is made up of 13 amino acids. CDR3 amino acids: CASSPQGAYEQYF. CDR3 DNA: TGTGCCAGCTCTCCACAGGGGGCCTACGAGCAGTACTTC.

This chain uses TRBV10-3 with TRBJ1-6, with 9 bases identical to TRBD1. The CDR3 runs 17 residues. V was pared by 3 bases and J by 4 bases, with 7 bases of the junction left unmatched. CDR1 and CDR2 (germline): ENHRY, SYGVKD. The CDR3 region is CAISDQQGASYNSPLHF. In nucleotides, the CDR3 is TGTGCCATCAGTGACCAACAGGGGGCCTCTTATAATTCACCCCTCCACTTT.